The sequence of this T cell receptor (beta chain) was determined in a study of T-cell memory formation after mild COVID-19. Study in general: Most TCR clusters belonged to a single donor. Whole-study results and caveats: CD4/CD8 balance held among clones contracting day 15 to 85, and later expanders leaned CD4+. Some responding clones appeared in pre-infection memory, suggesting cross-reactive memory joined.

A 5'RACE reaction primed in the constant segment made cDNA libraries of TCR alpha and TCR beta, and these carried sample barcodes and UMIs. TCRdb reprocessed the 5' RACE reads with MiXCR, giving one entry per CDR3 protein. The table shows around 300,000 distinct CDR3 sequences, with roughly 13% occurring only once. CDR1 is SGHTA and CDR2 is FQGNSA in the germline V gene. The CDR3 covers 13 residues. Trimming shortened V by 7 bases and J by 1 base, and 8 bases separated the two germline ends. This clonotype was recorded a few times. Its antigen is undetermined. This chain connects TRBV7-2 to TRBJ2-1; the D gene is possibly TRBD2 (5 bases). What was sequenced was PBMCs or a T cell subset sorted from them (not recorded which). The receptor's source is a man aged 18 to 35 who had mild COVID-19 (a few samples of this study predate the infection). Cell type and time point are not known. CDR3 sequence reads: CASNPGSYNEQFF. CDR3 in DNA: TGTGCCAGCAACCCGGGGTCCTACAATGAGCAGTTCTTC.